This TCR beta chain came from a study of blood T cells in healthy people across ages. This clonotype has more than one count but fewer than ten. The second PCR ran roughly 6 to 11 cycles with a sample-barcoded 5' primer and J-beta primers. A single record per CDR3 protein comes from TCRdb applying MiXCR to the 5' RACE reads. The sample yields over a million distinct CDR3 sequences, approximately 38% seen once. CDR3 size: 17 residues. Unmatched junction bases numbered 8, after V lost 7 bases and J lost 0 bases. The chain uses TRBV12-3 or TRBV12-4 and TRBJ2-6; 8 nucleotides align to TRBD2. Specimen: blood. This clonotype was obtained from a young woman in good health. The chain's CDR3 is CASISSGYDSGANVLTF. CDR3 bases: TGTGCCAGCATATCTAGCGGGTATGACTCTGGGGCCAACGTCCTGACTTTC.